This TCR beta chain was documented in a study of sequential checkpoint blockade in melanoma. The overall study: TCRbeta immunosequencing was performed on DNA from around 91 pretreatment melanoma tumor samples. General observations from the study: Mutational load did not correlate with tumor T-cell fraction or clonality.

From germline, CDR1 is MDHEN and CDR2 SYDVKM. Trimming took off 11 bases at V and 4 bases at J, with 14 bases between the two ends. The CDR3 sequence is 12 residues long. For this clone: Its antigen is currently unknown.

Treatment given: randomized to nivolumab then ipilimumab (arm A) or the reverse (arm B). DNA-damaging chemotherapy had not been given to any patient beforehand. Assay used: immunoSEQ multiplex PCR; TCRdb lists only in-frame clones, some missing. The sample has some 5,400 clones; under 20% are singletons. The specimen comprised tumor tissue (inferred from file names), sampled from a patient given nivolumab and ipilimumab in sequence. The chain carries TRBV28 and TRBJ1-2, with D maybe TRBD1 (6 bases). The TCR comes from a human donor with melanoma. The CDR3 sequence is CAGADRIYGYTF. The CDR3 DNA reads TGTGCCGGGGCAGACAGGATCTATGGCTACACCTTC.